These 22 T cell receptor beta chains were all obtained from the same sample, sequenced in a study of glioma-infiltrating T cells after dendritic cell vaccination. Assay used: immunoSEQ multiplex PCR; TCRdb lists only in-frame clones, some missing. The sample carries some 110,000 clones, 90% recorded once. Time point described: after dendritic cell vaccination, including at tumor progression/relapse. Here the sequenced sample was blood, taken after dendritic cell vaccination. These TCRs come from a human donor with glioblastoma.

The chain employs TRBV9 and TRBJ1-2; TRBD1 is a possible D gene (5 bases). This CDR3 region has 16 residues. Germline V gene lookup returns CDR1 SGDLS and CDR2 YYNGEE. V shed 0 bases and J shed 2 bases, with 14 bases lying between them. The CDR3 protein is CASSVGGDRGNYGYTF. CDR3 DNA: TGTGCCAGCAGCGTAGGTGGAGACCGGGGGAACTATGGCTACACCTTC.

J is TRBJ2-7 and V is TRBV6-5, with 8 bases identical to TRBD2. Germline CDR1 and CDR2: MNHEY and SVGAGI. With V trimmed by 2 bases and J by 6 bases, 6 bases remained unmatched. The CDR3 consists of 14 residues. Written as DNA, the CDR3 is TGTGCCAGCAGTTACGGAAATCGGGGGGGCGAGCAGTACTTC. Residues: CASSYGNRGGEQYF.

The chain links TRBV11-2 to TRBJ2-2; D is unclear. The CDR3 runs to 13 residues. Per germline, CDR1 SGHAT and CDR2 FQNNGV. The germline V and J ends were trimmed by 4 bases and 2 bases, with 5 bases remaining between them. CDR3 in amino acids: CASSSPNTGELFF. The CDR3 DNA reads as TGTGCCAGCAGCTCTCCCAACACCGGGGAGCTGTTTTTT.

V gene TRBV6-1 combines with J gene TRBJ1-2; 8 bases fit TRBD1. CDR1 is MNHNS and CDR2 is SASEGT in the germline V gene. The CDR3 spans 16 residues. Trimming at V came to 3 bases and at J to 4 bases, leaving 10 bases not matched to a gene. CDR3 in DNA: TGTGCCAGCAGTGATCCTTTTCAGGGGGCCCTCTATGGCTACACCTTC. It specifies CASSDPFQGALYGYTF.

This rearrangement joins TRBV27 to TRBJ2-3, with 13 positions matching TRBD2. The V segment lost 3 bases and the J segment 4 bases; nucleotides outside the gene matches: 7. CDR1 MNHEY and CDR2 SMNVEV come from the germline V gene (reference sequence). The CDR3 is 17 amino acids. The CDR3 reads CASSLVGLAGRPDTQYF. The CDR3 region has the DNA TGTGCCAGCAGTTTGGTGGGACTAGCGGGGCGCCCAGATACGCAGTATTTT.

The chain couples TRBV4-1 to TRBJ2-2, with 8 positions matching TRBD1. Germline CDR1 and CDR2: MGHRA and YSYEKL. With V trimmed by 6 bases and J by 4 bases, 7 bases remained unmatched. This CDR3 is 15 amino acids long. CDR3: CASREQGAITGELFF. CDR3 bases: TGCGCCAGCAGAGAGCAGGGGGCGATCACCGGGGAGCTGTTTTTT.

This chain uses TRBV5-1 with TRBJ2-2; 8 bases are shared with TRBD1. The length of the CDR3 is 14 residues. Germline V gives CDR1 SGHRS, CDR2 YFSETQ. V was pared by 4 bases and J by 7 bases, with 6 bases of the junction left unmatched. This CDR3 is CASSPRTGIGELFF. CDR3 DNA: TGCGCCAGCAGCCCCAGGACAGGGATCGGGGAGCTGTTTTTT.

The rearrangement joins TRBV13 to TRBJ2-7, with 9 bases identical to TRBD2. CDR3 size: 21 residues. V was pared by 4 bases and J by 1 base, with 23 bases of the junction left unmatched. Germline CDR1 reads PRHDT; CDR2 reads FYEKMQ (reference sequence). CDR3 sequence reads: CASSSEGRGGSGSPGSYEQYF. CDR3 nucleotide sequence: TGTGCCAGCAGCTCAGAGGGGCGTGGTGGTAGCGGGAGCCCCGGGTCCTACGAGCAGTACTTC.

V gene TRBV4-1 combines with J gene TRBJ2-5, with D possibly TRBD2 on 5 matching bases. This CDR3 has 14 amino acids. Deletions cut 5 bases from V and 4 bases from J, with 14 bases between. The germline CDR1 and CDR2 sequences are MGHRA and YSYEKL. The CDR3: CASSSHMAGETQYF. The CDR3 coding sequence is TGCGCCAGCAGCTCCCACATGGCGGGAGAGACCCAGTACTTC.

The genes are TRBV5-1 and TRBJ2-1; D unresolved. Germline CDR1 and CDR2: SGHRS and YFSETQ. This CDR3 comprises 12 residues. Deletions cut 2 bases from V and 6 bases from J, with 6 bases between. CDR3 residues: CASSLSTNEQFF. CDR3 nucleotide sequence: TGCGCCAGCAGCTTATCTACCAATGAGCAGTTCTTC.

This clone was detected only once. This chain joins TRBV19 and TRBJ2-7; maybe TRBD2 (5 bases). Trimming left V 5 bases short and J 5 bases short, with 19 bases between. CDR1 LNHDA and CDR2 SQIVND come from the germline V gene (reference sequence). The CDR3 totals 15 residues. CDR3 sequence (DNA): TGTGCCAGTAGTTTTTCGACTACGAGCCCCCACGAGCAGTACTTC. This encodes CASSFSTTSPHEQYF.

The V gene is TRBV7-2, the J gene TRBJ2-1; possibly TRBD2 for D (6 bases). The CDR3 consists of 14 residues. V was trimmed by 3 bases and J by 10 bases, leaving 16 bases between them. From germline, CDR1 is SGHTA and CDR2 FQGNSA. CDR3 amino acids: CASSLGVWAGEQFF. The CDR3 region has the DNA TGTGCCAGCAGCTTGGGGGTCTGGGCGGGGGAGCAGTTCTTC.

CDR3 in amino acids: CASSRRGTGSPAGPETQYF. The CDR3 DNA reads TGTGCCAGTAGTCGAAGGGGAACAGGGAGCCCGGCCGGCCCAGAGACCCAGTACTTC. The V gene is TRBV19, the J gene TRBJ2-5; the D gene is possibly TRBD1 (6 bases). Per the germline V gene, CDR1 is LNHDA and CDR2 is SQIVND (reference sequence). Deletions cut 5 bases from V and 4 bases from J, with 29 bases between. This CDR3 spans 19 amino acids.

This rearrangement joins TRBV18 to TRBJ1-1; D unresolved. The CDR3 runs to 14 residues. V lost 3 bases, J lost 6 bases, and 14 bases lay in between. Germline V lookup: CDR1 KGHSH, CDR2 LQKENI. CDR3 sequence: CASSPMVSNPEAFF. In DNA, the CDR3 is TGTGCCAGCTCACCTATGGTGAGTAACCCTGAAGCTTTCTTT.

The chain links TRBV5-6 to TRBJ1-2; a weak D match, TRBD1 (6 bases). Trimming cost V 3 bases and J 5 bases, with 17 bases left between them. The CDR3 is 15 amino acids. CDR1 is SGHDT, CDR2 YYEEEE, per germline. CDR3 residues: CASSSYRASFYGYTF. The CDR3 bases are TGTGCCAGCAGCTCCTACAGGGCATCCTTTTATGGCTACACCTTC. Drawing the rest from reference TRBV5-6 and TRBJ1-2, the complete variable domain is DAGVTQSPTHLIKTRGQQVTLRCSPKSGHDTVSWYQQALGQGPQFIFQYYEEEERQRGNFPDRFSGHQFPNYSSELNVNALLLGDSALYLCASSSYRASFYGYTFGSGTRLTVV.

The V and J genes are TRBV15 and TRBJ1-3; no definite D call. Trimming shortened V by 0 bases and J by 0 bases, and 9 bases separated the two germline ends. Per the germline V gene, CDR1 is LNHNV and CDR2 is YYDKDF (reference sequence). This CDR3 spans 16 amino acids. CDR3 in DNA: TGTGCCACCAGCAGAGATCGGGGAGTCTCTGGAAACACCATATATTTT. As protein: CATSRDRGVSGNTIYF.

V is TRBV29-1 and J is TRBJ2-7; 10 bases agree with TRBD1. CDR1 and CDR2 (germline): SQVTM, ANQGSEA. Trimming removed 2 bases from V and 0 bases from J; junction bases left unmatched: 7. The CDR3 spans 16 residues. This CDR3 reads CSVESGGTGASYEQYF. The CDR3 nucleotides read TGCAGCGTTGAAAGTGGGGGGACAGGGGCCTCCTACGAGCAGTACTTC.

The chain uses TRBV7-2 and TRBJ1-4, with D possibly matching TRBD1 (6 bases). Germline CDR1 SGHTA, CDR2 FQGNSA. CDR3 length: 16 residues. With 1 base removed from V and 7 bases from J, the gap between germline ends came to 16 bases. CDR3 nucleotide sequence: TGTGCCAGCAGCTTAGAGAGGGGGGGGCGAGGTGAAAAACTGTTTTTT. Amino acid sequence: CASSLERGGRGEKLFF.

This clone has only a few counts. This sequence joins TRBV10-1 and TRBJ2-1, with D perhaps TRBD2 (7 bases). The length of the CDR3 is 14 residues. The V end was cut by 5 bases, the J end by 9 bases, with 17 bases between. Per germline, CDR1 WNHNN and CDR2 SYGVQD (reference sequence). The DNA for the CDR3 is TGCGCCAGCAGTACTTCTGGGGGGGCGAGTGAGCAGTTCTTC. Its protein is CASSTSGGASEQFF.

V and J are TRBV5-1 and TRBJ2-3; no clear D. CDR3 size: 15 residues. Trimming removed 0 bases from V and 1 base from J, with 9 bases in between. Germline V gene sequence: CDR1 SGHRS, CDR2 YFSETQ. The CDR3: CASSLVGGRTDTQYF. In DNA form, the CDR3 reads TGCGCCAGCAGCTTGGTAGGCGGTCGCACAGATACGCAGTATTTT.

This sequence joins TRBV30 and TRBJ2-3; TRBD1 might be the D (7 bases). Germline V lookup: CDR1 GTSNPN, CDR2 SVGIG (reference sequence). The CDR3 extends over 15 amino acids. The V and J ends lost 1 base and 0 bases respectively, with 11 bases between them. The CDR3 reads CAWSGGDSSTDTQYF. In DNA, the CDR3 is TGTGCCTGGAGTGGGGGGGACAGTAGCACAGATACGCAGTATTTT.

J is TRBJ2-1 and V is TRBV5-4; D not resolved. The CDR3 is 14 residues long. Germline assignment: CDR1 SGHNT and CDR2 YYREEE (reference sequence). Trimming removed 0 bases from V and 5 bases from J, with 9 bases in between. The CDR3: CASSLEGADNEQFF. The CDR3, as DNA: TGTGCCAGCAGCTTGGAAGGCGCGGACAATGAGCAGTTCTTC.